Included here is one T cell receptor beta chain sequence, with context. Individuals drawn from 20 to 25 US areas were about 18 to 90 years old. Participant-given clinical history determined each cohort assignment. This record comes from a study of blood T cell repertoires in COVID-19. Background on the study: T cells, B-cell-depleted T cells, or PBMCs supplied cDNA or gDNA.

CDR1 is MNHEY, CDR2 SMNVEV, per germline (reference sequence). CDR3 length: 13 amino acids. Trimming cost V 2 bases and J 0 bases, with 4 bases left between them. TCRdb's table, derived via immunoSEQ multiplex PCR, lists solely in-frame clones and lacks some. The sample gives around 190,000 clones, approximately 85% of which show up once; 5.6% is in the top ten. The rearrangement uses TRBV27 and TRBJ2-5; no clear D gene. The material sequenced was PBMCs or T cells enriched from blood (not recorded which). The sequence derives from a man aged 40-55 years with acute COVID-19. CDR3 DNA sequence: TGTGCCAGCAGTTTACCGTACCAAGAGACCCAGTACTTC. As protein: CASSLPYQETQYF.